A selection of T cell receptor beta chains follows, all from one sample in a study of early T cells in non-severe SARS-CoV-2 infection. TCRdb re-called the 5' RACE reads through MiXCR, storing one row per CDR3 protein. The data show 40,000 or so distinct CDR3 sequences, with 5.5% to 6.5% seen just once and 12% held by the top ten. Input material: whole blood. The receptors were sampled from an adult who was a healthcare worker with PCR-confirmed SARS-CoV-2 infection or an uninfected control (not recorded which). CDR3s include the opening cysteine and the closing phenylalanine or tryptophan. The D gene is left open where the match is weak. Not every row has a clone size; where given, it reads once, few, many or a size class.

V: TRBV7-6; J: TRBJ1-4; size: few; D: NA; DNA: TGTGCCAGCAGCGGAGGGACAACTAATGAAAAACTGTTTTTT; CDR3: CASSGGTTNEKLFF
V: TRBV6-4; J: TRBJ2-1; size: few; D: NA; DNA: TGTGCCAGCAGTGACACTGGAGAAGCTAATGAGCAGTTCTTC; CDR3: CASSDTGEANEQFF
V: TRBV5-1; J: TRBJ2-2; size: NA; D: TRBD1; DNA: TGCGCCAGCAGCCGGACCCCGGGACAGGGGACCAACACCGGGGAGCTGTTTTTT; CDR3: CASSRTPGQGTNTGELFF
V: TRBV5-4; J: TRBJ2-7; size: many; D: NA; DNA: TGTGCCAGCAGCTTCGGTCAGGGGTCCCACGAGCAGTACTTC; CDR3: CASSFGQGSHEQYF
V: TRBV29-1; J: TRBJ2-1; size: NA; D: TRBD1; DNA: TGCAGCGTTGGGGCCGGGACAGGGAGGTCCAATGAGCAGTTCTTC; CDR3: CSVGAGTGRSNEQFF
V: TRBV11-2; J: TRBJ2-3; size: NA; D: NA; DNA: TGTGCCAGCAGGTATGGACAGAACACAGATACGCAGTATTTT; CDR3: CASRYGQNTDTQYF
V: TRBV20-1; J: TRBJ2-1; size: many; D: TRBD2; DNA: TGCAGTGCTACGCCCTCTAGCGGGGCCTACAATGAGCAGTTCTTC; CDR3: CSATPSSGAYNEQFF
V: TRBV6-2/TRBV6-3; J: TRBJ2-1; size: medium-sized; D: TRBD2; DNA: TGTGCCAGCAGTTCCCTAGTAGCGGGGGGCCCTTACAATGAGCAGTTCTTC; CDR3: CASSSLVAGGPYNEQFF
V: TRBV5-1; J: TRBJ2-1; size: many; D: TRBD2; DNA: TGCGCCAGCAGCTGGGAGGGCGGAACTGAGCAGTTCTTC; CDR3: CASSWEGGTEQFF
V: TRBV7-2; J: TRBJ1-6; size: many; D: NA; DNA: TGTGCCAGCAGCTTATACCCTGTCAGTGGCTCCTATAATTCACCCCTCCACTTT; CDR3: CASSLYPVSGSYNSPLHF
V: TRBV3-1; J: TRBJ2-7; size: NA; D: TRBD1; DNA: TGTGCCAGCAGCCAAGATCGGACAGGGAGGTACGAGCAGTACTTC; CDR3: CASSQDRTGRYEQYF
V: TRBV11-2; J: TRBJ2-4; size: few; D: TRBD2; DNA: TGTGCCAGCAGCTTATACGGGGGGGCTGGAAACATTCAGTACTTC; CDR3: CASSLYGGAGNIQYF
V: TRBV7-6; J: TRBJ1-1; size: NA; D: NA; DNA: TGTGCCAGCAGCTTACAGATGAACACTGAAGCTTTCTTT; CDR3: CASSLQMNTEAFF
V: TRBV5-1; J: TRBJ1-1; size: NA; D: TRBD1; DNA: TGCGCCAGCAGCCTACTACAGGGGGCTTCTGAAGCTTTCTTT; CDR3: CASSLLQGASEAFF